This TCR beta chain was identified during a study of early T cells in non-severe SARS-CoV-2 infection. TCRdb ran MiXCR on the 5' RACE reads and lists one entry per CDR3 protein. Altogether approximately 52,000 distinct CDR3 sequences are present, 15% being singletons, with the ten largest covering about 9%. Germline V lookup: CDR1 SGHRS, CDR2 YFSETQ. With V trimmed by 4 bases and J by 0 bases, 7 bases remained unmatched. The CDR3 covers 16 residues. In its sample, this clonotype was seen a few times. The origin of this receptor is an adult who was a healthcare worker with PCR-confirmed SARS-CoV-2 infection or an uninfected control (not recorded which). The chain is built from TRBV5-1 and TRBJ2-3, with 8 bases aligning to TRBD2. Sequenced material: whole blood, taken at baseline. CDR3 region: CASSTSGRKSTDTQYF. The DNA of the CDR3 is TGCGCCAGCAGCACCAGCGGGAGAAAGAGCACAGATACGCAGTATTTT.